These 22 T cell receptor beta chains were sequenced from one sample in a study of human T cells and chemical hapten exposure. Documented time point: patch test 2, 6 weeks after DPC sensitization. Treatment specified: therapeutic diphenylcyclopropenone sensitization with weekly scalp DPC. TCRdb ran MiXCR on the RACE reads and lists one entry per CDR3 protein. This repertoire shows under 100,000 distinct CDR3 sequences, 10% found once; its top ten account for around 4.7%. Here the sequenced sample was whole blood, taken in connection with sensitization to the hapten diphenylcyclopropenone (DPC). These receptors were collected from a woman aged 50 to 60 with alopecia areata. Some clones in this sample may be carry-over from other donors' samples.

Worth noting for this clonotype: A much larger clone is a single base away; this may be a read error. The V call is TRBV4-3, the J call TRBJ1-2, with 8 bases matching TRBD1. The CDR3 extends over 17 amino acids. Germline-derived CDR1 and CDR2 are LGHNA and YSLEER. The CDR3 region has the DNA TGCGCCAGCAGCCAAGGCGCCAGGGGGCGGGTCGGTGGCGGCTACATCTTC. Translating it yields CASSQGARGRVGGGYIF.

This chain connects TRBV6-6 to TRBJ2-1; 10 positions agree with TRBD2. Germline lookup yields CDR1 MNHNY and CDR2 SVGAGI (reference sequence). The trim removed 6 bases at V and 2 bases at J, leaving 4 bases unmatched. This CDR3 is 15 amino acids long. The CDR3 nucleotides read TGTGCCAGCAGAGGGGGGACTAGCGCCTACAATGAGCAGTTCTTC. Its protein product is CASRGGTSAYNEQFF.

The rearrangement uses TRBV9 and TRBJ2-7; D might be TRBD2 (6 bases). V dropped 0 bases and J dropped 2 bases, with 9 bases sitting between them. Germline CDR1 and CDR2: SGDLS and YYNGEE. The CDR3 length is 14 residues. CDR3 sequence reads: CASSVDGSTYEQYF. The DNA of the CDR3 is TGTGCCAGCAGCGTAGACGGGAGCACCTACGAGCAGTACTTC.

The chain has TRBV10-3 and TRBJ2-7; D is unclear. The CDR3 length is 13 residues. Trimming shortened V by 2 bases and J by 0 bases, and 5 bases separated the two germline ends. CDR1 is ENHRY, CDR2 SYGVKD, per germline. The DNA of the CDR3 is TGTGCCATCAGTGAGGAAGCCTCCTACGAGCAGTACTTC. Translating gives CAISEEASYEQYF.

The sample holds a few counts of this clonotype. The rearrangement uses TRBV19 and TRBJ2-1; either TRBD1 or TRBD2 may fit D (5 bases each). CDR1 is LNHDA and CDR2 is SQIVND in the germline V gene (reference sequence). Trimming removed 7 bases from V and 8 bases from J, with 18 bases in between. The CDR3 covers 14 residues. The CDR3 protein is CASIKSGGAHEQFF. As DNA, the CDR3 is TGTGCCAGTATCAAAAGTGGGGGAGCCCATGAGCAGTTCTTC.

This clonotype has at least ten counts. The V and J genes are TRBV12-5 and TRBJ1-1; possibly TRBD1 for D (6 bases). The CDR3 is made up of 15 amino acids. V was clipped by 5 bases and J by 4 bases, with 17 bases between them. Germline V gene data show CDR1 as LGHNT and CDR2 as FRNRAP. This CDR3 is CASGLDAQGTTEAFF. The CDR3 DNA is TGTGCTAGTGGTCTGGACGCCCAGGGGACCACTGAAGCTTTCTTT. The full variable domain, in which reference TRBV12-5 and TRBJ1-1 provide the parts outside the CDR3, is DARVTQTPRHKVTEMGQEVTMRCQPILGHNTVFWYRQTMMQGLELLAYFRNRAPLDDSGMPKDRFSAEMPDATLATLKIQPSEPRDSAVYFCASGLDAQGTTEAFFGQGTRLTVV.

Only a few counts were recorded for this clonotype. This chain uses TRBV20-1 with TRBJ2-3; TRBD1 aligns across 7 bases. Germline-derived CDR1 and CDR2 are DFQATT and SNEGSKA (reference sequence). V shed 8 bases and J 0 bases; nucleotides not matched to a gene: 5. This CDR3 contains 13 residues. The CDR3 spells CSRGDSSTDTQYF. Here the CDR3 DNA reads TGCAGTAGAGGGGACAGTAGCACAGATACGCAGTATTTT.

The chain couples TRBV5-1 to TRBJ1-2; possible D gene TRBD1, 5 bases. Germline CDR1 reads SGHRS; CDR2 reads YFSETQ. The length of the CDR3 is 14 residues. The V gene lost 3 bases and the J gene lost 7 bases, with 16 bases spanning the gap. For the CDR3, the DNA is TGCGCCAGCAGCTCCGATTCCGGGACCCGTGGCTACACCTTC. Translation gives CASSSDSGTRGYTF.

The chain couples TRBV9 to TRBJ1-2; no firm D call. The germline V gene encodes CDR1 SGDLS and CDR2 YYNGEE. This CDR3 region has 11 residues. The V end was cut by 1 base, the J end by 6 bases, with 4 bases between. Here the CDR3 DNA reads TGTGCCAGCAGCGTAAATGATGGCTACACCTTC. Amino acid sequence: CASSVNDGYTF.

This clonotype was seen many times. V gene TRBV29-1 combines with J gene TRBJ2-5; unclear D gene. Trimming left V 4 bases short and J 1 base short, with 10 bases between. This CDR3 comprises 13 residues. Germline assignment: CDR1 SQVTM and CDR2 ANQGSEA. Here the CDR3 reads CSVGVSSQETQYF. CDR3 DNA sequence: TGCAGCGTTGGGGTATCGAGCCAAGAGACCCAGTACTTC.

This clonotype occurred a few times. The V call is TRBV29-1, the J call TRBJ2-1; 8 bases match TRBD2. J gave up 0 bases and V 8 bases, and 12 bases lay outside the gene matches. The germline V gene encodes CDR1 SQVTM and CDR2 ANQGSEA. The CDR3 runs 16 residues. The CDR3 region is CSTRTSTMSSYNEQFF. The CDR3 nucleotides are TGCAGCACTAGGACTAGCACCATGAGCTCCTACAATGAGCAGTTCTTC.

In this sample, this clonotype turned up many times. V gene TRBV3-1 combines with J gene TRBJ1-1, with 9 bases that match TRBD1. Germline CDR1 is LGHDT and CDR2 is YNNKEL (reference sequence). The CDR3 sequence is 15 residues long. V was pared by 6 bases and J by 3 bases, with 8 bases of the junction left unmatched. In DNA form, the CDR3 reads TGTGCCAGCAGGGGACAAGGGACAGGGCACACTGAAGCTTTCTTT. As protein: CASRGQGTGHTEAFF.

V gene TRBV20-1 combines with J gene TRBJ2-1, with D unclear. The CDR3 is 11 amino acids. The V end was cut by 5 bases, the J end by 7 bases, with 9 bases between. Germline CDR1 and CDR2: DFQATT and SNEGSKA (reference sequence). The CDR3 nucleotides are TGCAGTGCTCCTCGCGGAAATGAGCAGTTCTTC. Protein: CSAPRGNEQFF.

This clonotype has only a few counts. The chain links TRBV3-1 to TRBJ1-1; TRBD1 is a possible D gene (5 bases). The CDR3 is 15 residues long. Trimming removed 0 bases at V and 3 bases at J, with 11 bases between. Germline CDR1 and CDR2: LGHDT and YNNKEL (reference sequence). The CDR3 reads CASSQEVGVDTEAFF. For the CDR3, the DNA is TGTGCCAGCAGCCAAGAAGTGGGGGTAGACACTGAAGCTTTCTTT.

At least ten counts were recorded for this clonotype. The chain uses TRBV7-9 and TRBJ2-5, with 7 nucleotides matching TRBD1. With V trimmed by 4 bases and J by 2 bases, 4 bases remained unmatched. The CDR3 spans 14 residues. Germline assignment: CDR1 SEHNR and CDR2 FQNEAQ (reference sequence). The CDR3 DNA reads as TGTGCCAGCAGCTGGATGACAGGGCAAGAGACCCAGTACTTC. It codes for CASSWMTGQETQYF.

The chain carries TRBV29-1 and TRBJ2-7; 12 bases map to TRBD2. J was trimmed by 2 bases and V by 4 bases; bases with no gene match: 3. CDR3 length: 14 residues. CDR1 is SQVTM and CDR2 is ANQGSEA in the germline V gene. The CDR3 is CSVGGLAGPYEQYF. DNA for the CDR3: TGCAGCGTTGGAGGACTAGCGGGACCCTACGAGCAGTACTTC.

This clonotype came up a few times. This sequence joins TRBV12-3 or TRBV12-4 and TRBJ2-2; D remains ambiguous. The length of the CDR3 is 15 residues. V lost 3 bases and J lost 7, with 15 bases in between. The CDR3 reads CASSLSTKVHGELFF. CDR3 DNA sequence: TGTGCCAGCAGTTTGTCTACTAAGGTTCACGGGGAGCTGTTTTTT.

This clonotype was observed a handful of times. The chain employs TRBV7-6 and TRBJ2-3, with 7 bases that match TRBD2. This CDR3 contains 16 residues. Germline V CDR1 and CDR2: SGHVS, FNYEAQ. V lost 4 bases, J lost 2 bases, and 9 bases stayed unmatched. As DNA, the CDR3 is TGTGCCAGCAGCTCGGAACTAGCGCTTATCACAGATACGCAGTATTTT. It encodes CASSSELALITDTQYF.

This clonotype was seen only a few times. The chain carries TRBV20-1 and TRBJ2-7, with D possibly matching TRBD2 (5 bases). The CDR3 consists of 14 residues. Trimming stripped 0 bases from V and 1 base from J, with 10 bases between. Germline CDR1 and CDR2: DFQATT and SNEGSKA (reference sequence). CDR3 DNA: TGCAGTGCTAGAGATCGGGGTAATTCCTACGAGCAGTACTTC. Protein product: CSARDRGNSYEQYF.

A few counts support this clonotype. The DNA for the CDR3 is TGTGCCATCAGTGAGCGGCAGGGTGGAACCGGGGAGCTGTTTTTT. It translates to CAISERQGGTGELFF. This chain uses TRBV10-3 with TRBJ2-2; TRBD1 is a possible D gene (5 bases). Trimming cost V 2 bases and J 5 bases, with 12 bases left between them. The CDR3 is 15 residues long. Germline assignment: CDR1 ENHRY and CDR2 SYGVKD.

In its sample, this clonotype was seen a few times. The V and J genes are TRBV30 and TRBJ1-4, with a weak D call TRBD1 (6 bases). This CDR3 is 16 amino acids long. Germline CDR1 is GTSNPN and CDR2 is SVGIG (reference sequence). Trimming left V 2 bases short and J 6 bases short, with 19 bases between. CDR3 sequence (DNA): TGTGCCTGGAGTCCGGCGAAACAGGGTGGGGATGAAAAACTGTTTTTT. Its protein is CAWSPAKQGGDEKLFF.

Ten or more counts support this clonotype. V and J are TRBV7-9 and TRBJ2-1, with 11 nucleotides matching TRBD2. V lost 1 base to trimming and J lost 8 bases; unmatched junction nucleotides: 7. Germline V lookup: CDR1 SEHNR, CDR2 FQNEAQ (reference sequence). The CDR3 length is 16 residues. The CDR3 DNA reads TGTGCCAGCAGCTTAGGTCTTAGCGGGAGGGCCCATGAGCAGTTCTTC. Its translation is CASSLGLSGRAHEQFF.